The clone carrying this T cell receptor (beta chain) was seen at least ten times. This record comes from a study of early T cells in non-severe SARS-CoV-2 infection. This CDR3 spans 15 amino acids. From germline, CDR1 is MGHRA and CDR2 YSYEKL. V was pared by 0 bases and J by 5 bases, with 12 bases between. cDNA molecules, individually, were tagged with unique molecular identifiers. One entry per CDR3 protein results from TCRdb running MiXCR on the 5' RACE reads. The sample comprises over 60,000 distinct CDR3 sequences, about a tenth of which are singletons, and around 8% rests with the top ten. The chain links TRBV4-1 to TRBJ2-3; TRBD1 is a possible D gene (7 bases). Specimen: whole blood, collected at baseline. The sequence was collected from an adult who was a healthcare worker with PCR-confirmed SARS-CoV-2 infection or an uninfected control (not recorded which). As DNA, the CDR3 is TGCGCCAGCAGCCAAGAACGACAGGGAGGAGATACGCAGTATTTT. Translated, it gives CASSQERQGGDTQYF.